The rows below give T cell receptor beta chains drawn from one sample of a study of T cell repertoires in cytomegalovirus infection. TCRdb used MiXCR to reprocess the reads, holding one entry per CDR3 protein. The table includes 740,000 or so distinct CDR3 sequences, under 40% detected once. Source material: PBMCs. The source of these receptors is a human donor in good health (CMV status not recorded). Some clones in this sample may be carry-over from other donors' samples. Both conserved end residues are part of each CDR3. A D gene is named only where the DNA matches it firmly. Not all rows give a size; the values are once, few, many and, for expanded clones, a class.

size	D	V	J	DNA	CDR3
few	.	TRBV6-1	TRBJ1-1	TGTGCCAGCAGACTCACTGAAGCTTTCTTT	CASRLTEAFF
few	.	TRBV18	TRBJ2-5	TGTGCCAGCTCAAAACGGATGGGCTTGGGAGAAGAGACCCAGTACTTC	CASSKRMGLGEETQYF
few	.	TRBV10-3	TRBJ1-5	TGTGCCATCAGTGTTTATAGCAATCAGCCCCAGCATTTT	CAISVYSNQPQHF
.	TRBD1	TRBV6-1	TRBJ1-2	TGTGCCAGCAGGCCCCAGTTTCAGGGGGACTATGGCTACACCTTC	CASRPQFQGDYGYTF
once	.	TRBV7-9	TRBJ2-1	TGTGTCAGCAGCCAGGGAGGAGAGCAGTTCTTC	CVSSQGGEQFF
many	TRBD1	TRBV7-9	TRBJ1-5	TGTGCCAGCAGCTTGGAGTCCTACAGGGGTTGCAATCAGCCCCAGCATTTT	CASSLESYRGCNQPQHF
many	.	TRBV27	TRBJ2-3	TGTGCCAGCAGTCCCGCCCTCCAGACGAGGGGGCAGTATTTT	CASSPALQTRGQYF
many	.	TRBV12-3/TRBV12-4	TRBJ1-5	TGTGCCAGCAGTTGGGGGGGCAATCAGCCCCAGCATTTT	CASSWGGNQPQHF
.	.	TRBV27	TRBJ2-7	TGTGCCAGCCCCATGGGGACCACCTACGAGCAGTACTTC	CASPMGTTYEQYF
.	.	TRBV18	TRBJ1-5	TGTGCCAGCTCACCACTTATCAGCAATCAGCCCCAGCATTTT	CASSPLISNQPQHF
.	TRBD1	TRBV27	TRBJ1-4	TGTGCCAGCAGTCTCCGACAGGGGGCTAGTAATGAAAAACTGTTTTTT	CASSLRQGASNEKLFF
.	.	TRBV6-5	TRBJ1-1	TGTGCCAGCAGTTATGGGGCTTCTGTAACTGAAGCTTTCTTT	CASSYGASVTEAFF
few	TRBD1	TRBV2	TRBJ2-3	TGTGCCAGCAGCTGGGACAGGGGGCGTTCAGATACGCAGTATTTT	CASSWDRGRSDTQYF
.	.	TRBV7-9	TRBJ1-1	TGTGCCAGCAGCCCTAAGACGGGGAACACTGAAGCTTTCTTT	CASSPKTGNTEAFF
few	TRBD2	TRBV27	TRBJ2-2	TGTGCCAGCACCCTGACTAGCGGGAGCACCGGGGAGCTGTTTTTT	CASTLTSGSTGELFF